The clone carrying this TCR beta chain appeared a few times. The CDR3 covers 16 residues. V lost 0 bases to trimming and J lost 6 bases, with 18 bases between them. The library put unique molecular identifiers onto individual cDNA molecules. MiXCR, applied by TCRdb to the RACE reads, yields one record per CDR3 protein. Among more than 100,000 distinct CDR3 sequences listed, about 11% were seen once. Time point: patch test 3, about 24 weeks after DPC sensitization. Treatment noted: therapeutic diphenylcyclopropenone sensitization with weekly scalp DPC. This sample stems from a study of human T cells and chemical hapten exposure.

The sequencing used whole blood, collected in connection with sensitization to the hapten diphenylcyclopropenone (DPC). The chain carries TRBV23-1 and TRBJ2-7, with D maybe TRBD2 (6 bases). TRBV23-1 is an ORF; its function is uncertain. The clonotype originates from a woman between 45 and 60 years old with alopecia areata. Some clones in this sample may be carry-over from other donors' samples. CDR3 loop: CASSQSRRAFPCEQYF. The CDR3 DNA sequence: TGCGCCAGCAGTCAATCGAGGAGGGCTTTCCCTTGCGAGCAGTACTTC.